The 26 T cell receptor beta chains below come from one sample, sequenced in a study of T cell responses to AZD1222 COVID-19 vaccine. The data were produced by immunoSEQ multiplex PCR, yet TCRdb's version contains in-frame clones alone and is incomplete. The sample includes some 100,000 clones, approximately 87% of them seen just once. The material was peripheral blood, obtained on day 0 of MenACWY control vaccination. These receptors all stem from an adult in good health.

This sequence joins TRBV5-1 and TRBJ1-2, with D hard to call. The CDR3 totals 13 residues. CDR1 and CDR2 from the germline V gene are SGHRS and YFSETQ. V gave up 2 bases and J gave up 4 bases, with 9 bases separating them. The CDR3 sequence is CASSFGRIYGYTF. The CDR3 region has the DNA TGCGCCAGCAGCTTCGGACGCATCTATGGCTACACCTTC.

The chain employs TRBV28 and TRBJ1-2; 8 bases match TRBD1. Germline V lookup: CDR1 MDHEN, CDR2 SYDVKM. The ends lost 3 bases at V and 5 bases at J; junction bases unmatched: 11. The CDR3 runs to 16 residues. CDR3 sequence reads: CASSLFGYRGKYGYTF. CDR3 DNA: TGTGCCAGCAGTTTGTTCGGGTACAGGGGGAAATATGGCTACACCTTC.

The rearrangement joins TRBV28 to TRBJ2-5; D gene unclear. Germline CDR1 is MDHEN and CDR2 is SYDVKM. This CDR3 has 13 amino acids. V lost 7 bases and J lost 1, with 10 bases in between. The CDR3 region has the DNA TGTGCCAGCACCAAGCCCGGCCAAGAGACCCAGTACTTC. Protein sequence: CASTKPGQETQYF.

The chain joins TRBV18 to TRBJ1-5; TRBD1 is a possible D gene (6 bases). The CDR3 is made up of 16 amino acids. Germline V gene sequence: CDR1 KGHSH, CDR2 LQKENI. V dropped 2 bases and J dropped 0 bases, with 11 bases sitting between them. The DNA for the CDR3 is TGTGCCAGCTCACCAATCAGGGGTCGTAGCAATCAGCCCCAGCATTTT. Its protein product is CASSPIRGRSNQPQHF. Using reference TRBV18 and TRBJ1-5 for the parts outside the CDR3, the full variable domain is NAGVMQNPRHLVRRRGQEARLRCSPMKGHSHVYWYRQLPEEGLKFMVYLQKENIIDESGMPKERFSAEFPKEGPSILRIQQVVRGDSAAYFCASSPIRGRSNQPQHFGDGTRLSIL.

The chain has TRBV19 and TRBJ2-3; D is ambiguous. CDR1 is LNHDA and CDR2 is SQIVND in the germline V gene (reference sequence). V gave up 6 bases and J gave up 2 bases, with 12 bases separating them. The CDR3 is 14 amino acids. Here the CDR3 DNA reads TGTGCCAGTAGACTTTCCGCCCACACAGATACGCAGTATTTT. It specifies CASRLSAHTDTQYF.

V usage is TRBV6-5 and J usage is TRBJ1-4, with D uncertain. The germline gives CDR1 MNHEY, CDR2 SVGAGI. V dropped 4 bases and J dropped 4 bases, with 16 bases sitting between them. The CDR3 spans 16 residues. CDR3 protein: CASSSAAAAVNEKLFF. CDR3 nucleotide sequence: TGTGCCAGCAGTTCCGCCGCGGCAGCAGTTAATGAAAAACTGTTTTTT.

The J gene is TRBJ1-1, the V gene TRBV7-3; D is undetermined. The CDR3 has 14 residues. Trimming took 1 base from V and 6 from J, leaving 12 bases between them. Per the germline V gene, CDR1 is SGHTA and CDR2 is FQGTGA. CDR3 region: CASSLIPSSAEAFF. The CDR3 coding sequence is TGTGCCAGCAGCTTAATTCCTTCTAGTGCTGAAGCTTTCTTT.

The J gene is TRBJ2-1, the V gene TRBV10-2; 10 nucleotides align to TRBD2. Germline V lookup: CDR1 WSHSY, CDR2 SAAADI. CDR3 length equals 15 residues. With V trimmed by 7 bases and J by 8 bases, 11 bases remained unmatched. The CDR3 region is CASTPPGLASDEQFF. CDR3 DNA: TGCGCCAGCACCCCACCGGGACTAGCGTCCGATGAGCAGTTCTTC.

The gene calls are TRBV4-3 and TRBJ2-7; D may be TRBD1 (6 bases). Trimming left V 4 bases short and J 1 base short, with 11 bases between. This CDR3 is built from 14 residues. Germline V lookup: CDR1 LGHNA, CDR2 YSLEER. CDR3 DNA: TGCGCCAGCAGCCCAGACAGGATTTCCTACGAGCAGTACTTC. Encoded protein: CASSPDRISYEQYF.

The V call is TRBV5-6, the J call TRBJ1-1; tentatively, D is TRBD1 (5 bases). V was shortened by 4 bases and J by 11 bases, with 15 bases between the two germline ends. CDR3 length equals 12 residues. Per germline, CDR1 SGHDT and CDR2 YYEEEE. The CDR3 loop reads CASSLGTLGAFF. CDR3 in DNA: TGTGCCAGCAGCCTTGGGACCTTGGGGGCTTTCTTT. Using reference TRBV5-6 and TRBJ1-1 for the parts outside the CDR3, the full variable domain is DAGVTQSPTHLIKTRGQQVTLRCSPKSGHDTVSWYQQALGQGPQFIFQYYEEEERQRGNFPDRFSGHQFPNYSSELNVNALLLGDSALYLCASSLGTLGAFFGQGTRLTVV.

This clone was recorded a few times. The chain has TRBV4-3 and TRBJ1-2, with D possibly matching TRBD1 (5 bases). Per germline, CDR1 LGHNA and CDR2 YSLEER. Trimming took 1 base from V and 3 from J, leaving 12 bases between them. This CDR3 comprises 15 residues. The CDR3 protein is CASSQARTQHYGYTF. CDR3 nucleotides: TGCGCCAGCAGCCAAGCTCGGACACAACACTATGGCTACACCTTC.

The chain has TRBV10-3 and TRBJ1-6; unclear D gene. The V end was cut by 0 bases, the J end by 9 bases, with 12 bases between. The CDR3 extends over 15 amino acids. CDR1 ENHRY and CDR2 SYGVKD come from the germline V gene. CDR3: CAISESVTEVSPLHF. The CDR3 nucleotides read TGTGCCATCAGTGAGTCGGTAACAGAGGTTTCACCCCTCCACTTT.

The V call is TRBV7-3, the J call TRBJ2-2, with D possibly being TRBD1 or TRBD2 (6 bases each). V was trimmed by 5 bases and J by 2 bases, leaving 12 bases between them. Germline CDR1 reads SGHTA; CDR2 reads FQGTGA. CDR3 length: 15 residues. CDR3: CASSKWGANTGELFF. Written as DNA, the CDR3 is TGTGCCAGCAGCAAATGGGGGGCTAACACCGGGGAGCTGTTTTTT.

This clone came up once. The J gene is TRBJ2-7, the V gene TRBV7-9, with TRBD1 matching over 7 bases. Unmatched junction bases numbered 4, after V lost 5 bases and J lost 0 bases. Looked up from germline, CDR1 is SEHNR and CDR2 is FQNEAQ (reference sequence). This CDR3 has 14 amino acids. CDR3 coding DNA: TGTGCCAGCAGCGACAGGGTAAGCTCCTACGAGCAGTACTTC. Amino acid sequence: CASSDRVSSYEQYF.

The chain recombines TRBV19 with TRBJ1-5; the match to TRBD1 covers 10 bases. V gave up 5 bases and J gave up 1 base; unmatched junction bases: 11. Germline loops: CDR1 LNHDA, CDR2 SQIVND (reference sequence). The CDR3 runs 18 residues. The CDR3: CASSPSRGQGKSNQPQHF. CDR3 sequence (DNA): TGTGCCAGTAGTCCATCCCGGGGACAGGGGAAGAGCAATCAGCCCCAGCATTTT.

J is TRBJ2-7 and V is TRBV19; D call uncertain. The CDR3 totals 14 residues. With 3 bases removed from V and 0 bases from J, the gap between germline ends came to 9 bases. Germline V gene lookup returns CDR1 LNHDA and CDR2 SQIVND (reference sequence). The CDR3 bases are TGTGCCAGTAGTATGTTACCAGTCTCCTACGAGCAGTACTTC. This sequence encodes CASSMLPVSYEQYF.

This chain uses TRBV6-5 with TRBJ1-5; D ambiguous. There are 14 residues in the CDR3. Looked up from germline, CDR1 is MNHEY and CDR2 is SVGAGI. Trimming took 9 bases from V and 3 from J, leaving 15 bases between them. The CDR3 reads CASKLAVVNQPQHF. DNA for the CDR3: TGTGCCAGTAAACTGGCGGTTGTCAATCAGCCCCAGCATTTT.

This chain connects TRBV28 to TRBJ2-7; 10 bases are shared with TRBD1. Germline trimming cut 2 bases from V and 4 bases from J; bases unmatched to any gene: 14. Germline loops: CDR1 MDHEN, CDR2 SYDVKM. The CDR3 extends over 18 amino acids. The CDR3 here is CASSLLLRTGGFGYEQYF. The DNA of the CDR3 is TGTGCCAGCAGTTTACTCCTTCGGACAGGGGGATTCGGTTACGAGCAGTACTTC.

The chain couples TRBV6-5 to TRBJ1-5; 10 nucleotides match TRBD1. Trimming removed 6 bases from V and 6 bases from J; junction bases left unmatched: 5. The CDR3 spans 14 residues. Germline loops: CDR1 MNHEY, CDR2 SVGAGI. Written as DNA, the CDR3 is TGTGCCAGCAGGGGGACAGGGGACAGTCAGCCCCAGCATTTT. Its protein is CASRGTGDSQPQHF.

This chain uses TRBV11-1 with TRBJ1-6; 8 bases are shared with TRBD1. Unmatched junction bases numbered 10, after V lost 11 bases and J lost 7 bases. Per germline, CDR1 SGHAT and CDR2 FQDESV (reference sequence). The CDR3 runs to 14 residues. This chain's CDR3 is CAVQPGTGNSPLHF. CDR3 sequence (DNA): TGTGCCGTCCAACCCGGGACAGGAAATTCACCCCTCCACTTT.

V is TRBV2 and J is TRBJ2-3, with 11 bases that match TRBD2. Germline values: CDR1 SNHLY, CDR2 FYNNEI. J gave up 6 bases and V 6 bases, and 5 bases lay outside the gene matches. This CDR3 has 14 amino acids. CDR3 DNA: TGTGCCAGCAGGCGGGCTAGCGGGAGGGATACGCAGTATTTT. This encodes CASRRASGRDTQYF.

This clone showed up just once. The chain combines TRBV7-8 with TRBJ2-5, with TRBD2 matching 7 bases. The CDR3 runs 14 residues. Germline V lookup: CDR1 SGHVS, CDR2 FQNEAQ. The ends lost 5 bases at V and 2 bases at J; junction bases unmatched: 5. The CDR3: CASSRGLVQETQYF. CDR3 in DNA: TGTGCCAGCAGCCGAGGACTAGTTCAAGAGACCCAGTACTTC.

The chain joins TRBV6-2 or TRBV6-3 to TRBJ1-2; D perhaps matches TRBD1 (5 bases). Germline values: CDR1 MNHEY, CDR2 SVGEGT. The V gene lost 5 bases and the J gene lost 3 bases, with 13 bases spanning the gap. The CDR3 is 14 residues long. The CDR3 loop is CASSSIGGDYGYTF. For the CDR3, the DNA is TGTGCCAGCAGTAGTATCGGAGGGGACTATGGCTACACCTTC.

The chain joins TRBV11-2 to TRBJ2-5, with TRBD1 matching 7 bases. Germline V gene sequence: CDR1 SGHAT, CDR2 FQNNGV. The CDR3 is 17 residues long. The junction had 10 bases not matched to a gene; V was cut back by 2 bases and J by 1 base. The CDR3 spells CASSLFGQDFIQETQYF. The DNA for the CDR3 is TGTGCCAGCAGCTTATTCGGACAGGATTTTATCCAAGAGACCCAGTACTTC.

The CDR3 nucleotides are TGTGCCAGCAGGGGACTAGCGGGGGGGCCGGATACGCAGTATTTT. Translation: CASRGLAGGPDTQYF. This sequence joins TRBV6-5 and TRBJ2-3, with 16 positions matching TRBD2. CDR3 length: 15 residues. Trimming at V came to 6 bases and at J to 6 bases, leaving 3 bases not matched to a gene. CDR1 is MNHEY, CDR2 SVGAGI, per germline.

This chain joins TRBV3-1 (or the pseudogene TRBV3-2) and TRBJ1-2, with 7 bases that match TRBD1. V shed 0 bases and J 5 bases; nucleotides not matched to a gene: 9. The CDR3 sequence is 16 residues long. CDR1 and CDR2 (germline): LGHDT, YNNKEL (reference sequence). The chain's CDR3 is CASSQDTGVGGYGYTF. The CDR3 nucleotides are TGTGCCAGCAGCCAAGACACAGGGGTAGGGGGGTATGGCTACACCTTC.